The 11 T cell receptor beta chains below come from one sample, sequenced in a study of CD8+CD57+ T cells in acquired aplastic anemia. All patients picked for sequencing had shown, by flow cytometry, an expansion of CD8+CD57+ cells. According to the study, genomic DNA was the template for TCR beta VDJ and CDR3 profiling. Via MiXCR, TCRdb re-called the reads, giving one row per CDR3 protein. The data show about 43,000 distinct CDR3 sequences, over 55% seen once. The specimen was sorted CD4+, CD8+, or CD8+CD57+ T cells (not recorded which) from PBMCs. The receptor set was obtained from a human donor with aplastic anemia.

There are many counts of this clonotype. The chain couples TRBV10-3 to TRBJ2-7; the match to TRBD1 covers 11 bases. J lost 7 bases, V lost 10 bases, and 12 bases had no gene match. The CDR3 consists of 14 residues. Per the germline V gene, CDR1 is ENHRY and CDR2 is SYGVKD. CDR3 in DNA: TGTGCCACCATGCCGGGACAGGGGGTTTTTGAGCAGTACTTC. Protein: CATMPGQGVFEQYF.

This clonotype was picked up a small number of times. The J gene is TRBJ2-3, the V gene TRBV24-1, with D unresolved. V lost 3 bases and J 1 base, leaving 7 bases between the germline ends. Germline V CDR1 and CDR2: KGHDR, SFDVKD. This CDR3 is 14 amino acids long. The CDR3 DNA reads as TGTGCCACCAGTGATGGTGGGGGCACAGATACGCAGTATTTT. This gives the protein CATSDGGGTDTQYF.

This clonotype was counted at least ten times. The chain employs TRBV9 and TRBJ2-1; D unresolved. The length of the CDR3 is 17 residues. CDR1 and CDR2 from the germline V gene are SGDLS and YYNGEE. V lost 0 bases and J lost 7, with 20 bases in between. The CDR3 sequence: CASSVVGFRPEKNEQFF. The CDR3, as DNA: TGTGCCAGCAGCGTAGTAGGATTCAGGCCTGAAAAAAATGAGCAGTTCTTC.

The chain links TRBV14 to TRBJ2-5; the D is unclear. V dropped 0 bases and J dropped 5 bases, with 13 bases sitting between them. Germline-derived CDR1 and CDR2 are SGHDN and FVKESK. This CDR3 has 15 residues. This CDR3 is CASSQDIQSWETQYF. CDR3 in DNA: TGTGCCAGCAGCCAAGATATCCAGTCCTGGGAGACCCAGTACTTC. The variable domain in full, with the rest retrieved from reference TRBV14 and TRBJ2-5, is EAGVTQFPSHSVIEKGQTVTLRCDPISGHDNLYWYRRVMGKEIKFLLHFVKESKQDESGMPNNRFLAERTGGTYSTLKVQPAELEDSGVYFCASSQDIQSWETQYFGPGTRLLVL.

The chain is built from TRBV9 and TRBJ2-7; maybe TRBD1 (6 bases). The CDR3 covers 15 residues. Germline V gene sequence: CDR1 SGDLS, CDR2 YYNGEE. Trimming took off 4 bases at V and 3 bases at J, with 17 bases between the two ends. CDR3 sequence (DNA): TGTGCCAGCAGCCCACCCGGACAGCGAGTCTACGAGCAGTACTTC. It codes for CASSPPGQRVYEQYF.

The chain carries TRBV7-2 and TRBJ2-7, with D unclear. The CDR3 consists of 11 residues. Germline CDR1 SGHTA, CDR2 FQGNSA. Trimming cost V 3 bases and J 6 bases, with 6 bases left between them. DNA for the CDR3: TGTGCCAGCAGCTTGACCAGCGAGCAGTACTTC. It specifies CASSLTSEQYF.

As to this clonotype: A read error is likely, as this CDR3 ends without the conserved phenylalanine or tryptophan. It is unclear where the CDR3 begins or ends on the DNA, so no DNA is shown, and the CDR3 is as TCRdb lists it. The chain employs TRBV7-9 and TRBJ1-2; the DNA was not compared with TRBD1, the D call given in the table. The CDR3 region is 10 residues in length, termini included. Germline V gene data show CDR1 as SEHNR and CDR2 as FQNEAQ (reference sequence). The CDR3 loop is CASGLSGQEY.

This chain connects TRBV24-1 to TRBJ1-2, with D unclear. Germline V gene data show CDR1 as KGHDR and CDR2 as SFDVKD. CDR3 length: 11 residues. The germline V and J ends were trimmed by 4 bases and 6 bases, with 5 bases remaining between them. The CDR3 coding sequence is TGTGCCACCAGTGAGGGCGATGGCTACACCTTC. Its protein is CATSEGDGYTF.

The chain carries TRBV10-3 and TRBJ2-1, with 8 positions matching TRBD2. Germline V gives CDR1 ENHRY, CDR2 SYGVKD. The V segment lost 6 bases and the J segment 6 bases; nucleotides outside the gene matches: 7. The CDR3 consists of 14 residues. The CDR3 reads CAIRAGDVPNEQFF. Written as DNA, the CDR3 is TGTGCCATCAGAGCGGGGGACGTTCCCAATGAGCAGTTCTTC.

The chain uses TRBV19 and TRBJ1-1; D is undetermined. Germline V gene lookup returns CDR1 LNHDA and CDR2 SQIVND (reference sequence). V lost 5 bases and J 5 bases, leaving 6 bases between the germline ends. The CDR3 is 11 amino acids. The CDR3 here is CASSPGTEAFF. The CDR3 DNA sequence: TGTGCCAGTAGTCCCGGGACTGAAGCTTTCTTT. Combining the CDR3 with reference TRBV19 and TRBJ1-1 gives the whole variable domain DGGITQSPKYLFRKEGQNVTLSCEQNLNHDAMYWYRQDPGQGLRLIYYSQIVNDFQKGDIAEGYSVSREKKESFPLTVTSAQKNPTAFYLCASSPGTEAFFGQGTRLTVV.

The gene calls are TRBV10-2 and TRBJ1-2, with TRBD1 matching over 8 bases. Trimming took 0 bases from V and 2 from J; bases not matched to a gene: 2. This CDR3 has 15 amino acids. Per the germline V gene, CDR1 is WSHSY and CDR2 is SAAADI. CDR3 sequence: CASSESTGVNYGYTF. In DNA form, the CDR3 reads TGCGCCAGCAGTGAGTCGACAGGGGTCAACTATGGCTACACCTTC.